The 4 T cell receptor beta chains given below trace back to one sample, sequenced in a study of T cell responses to AZD1222 COVID-19 vaccine. TCRdb's copy holds only in-frame clones and misses some; the assay was immunoSEQ multiplex PCR. The sample lists approximately 170,000 clones; 90% to 95% were seen once. Here the sequenced sample was peripheral blood, taken 28 days after the second AZD1222 dose. Receptor source: an adult who received the AZD1222 COVID-19 vaccine.

This clone came up a few times. The chain recombines TRBV18 with TRBJ2-2; 10 nucleotides line up with TRBD2. This CDR3 is built from 17 residues. With 2 bases clipped from V and 4 bases from J, the junction kept 7 bases outside the gene matches. Germline V CDR1 and CDR2: KGHSH, LQKENI. CDR3 region: CASSPTSGIVTTGELFF. The CDR3 DNA follows: TGTGCCAGCTCACCAACTAGCGGGATCGTTACCACCGGGGAGCTGTTTTTT.

This rearrangement joins TRBV28 to TRBJ2-2, with D tentatively TRBD2 (5 bases). This CDR3 is built from 15 residues. Germline V gene data show CDR1 as MDHEN and CDR2 as SYDVKM. V lost 4 bases and J lost 4, with 13 bases in between. The CDR3 here is CASSSELGLTGELFF. In nucleotides, the CDR3 is TGTGCCAGCAGTTCTGAACTAGGACTCACCGGGGAGCTGTTTTTT.

The table lists this clone with a few counts. The rearrangement links TRBV9 to TRBJ2-1; 8 bases are a match to TRBD2. Trimming cost V 4 bases and J 9 bases; bases outside gene matches: 12. Germline V gives CDR1 SGDLS, CDR2 YYNGEE. CDR3 length equals 15 residues. In DNA form, the CDR3 reads TGTGCCAGCAGCTCCCTGTCCGGGGGGGGGACTGAGCAGTTCTTC. Protein sequence: CASSSLSGGGTEQFF.

The chain couples TRBV5-1 to TRBJ2-3; no clear D. Germline V gene sequence: CDR1 SGHRS, CDR2 YFSETQ. V was shortened by 1 base and J by 1 base, with 4 bases between the two germline ends. The CDR3 covers 13 residues. In DNA, the CDR3 is TGCGCCAGCAGCTTGACAGGCACAGATACGCAGTATTTT. Protein product: CASSLTGTDTQYF.